A selection of T cell receptor beta chains follows, all from one sample in a study of T cells after yellow fever vaccination. TCRdb redid the calling of the 5' RACE reads with MiXCR, one entry per CDR3 protein. The data contain tens of thousands of distinct CDR3 sequences, 7.4% of them singletons. The sample in question was CD8+ T cells sorted from PBMCs, obtained around 14 days after the first yellow fever vaccination. These receptor sequences come from a young man who received the YFV17D yellow fever vaccine. The CDR3 runs from the conserved cysteine through the conserved F or W. Each record gives: CDR3 DNA, CDR3 protein, D gene, clone size, V gene, J gene. A D gene is named only where the DNA matches it firmly. Where a row states a size, it is once, few, many or the class of an expanded clone; other rows omit it.

cdr3_nt: TGTGCCAGCAGACAGGGACTCTCCTACGAGCAGTACTTC; cdr3_aa: CASRQGLSYEQYF; d_call: -; clone_size: many; v_call: TRBV3-1; j_call: TRBJ2-7
cdr3_nt: TGTGCCAGCAGTTGGACTAGCGGGGGCTACAATGAGCAGTTCTTC; cdr3_aa: CASSWTSGGYNEQFF; d_call: TRBD2; clone_size: many; v_call: TRBV6-2/TRBV6-3; j_call: TRBJ2-1
cdr3_nt: TGTGCCAGCTCACCCTCCTTCGGCGATAATCAGCCCCAGCATTTT; cdr3_aa: CASSPSFGDNQPQHF; d_call: -; clone_size: -; v_call: TRBV18; j_call: TRBJ1-5
cdr3_nt: TGCAGCGTAGGACAGGGTTCGGGGTACGAGCAGTACTTC; cdr3_aa: CSVGQGSGYEQYF; d_call: TRBD1; clone_size: many; v_call: TRBV29-1; j_call: TRBJ2-7
cdr3_nt: TGTGCCAGCAGCTCGAGGGACACCTATGGCTACACCTTC; cdr3_aa: CASSSRDTYGYTF; d_call: -; clone_size: many; v_call: TRBV6-5; j_call: TRBJ1-2
cdr3_nt: TGTGCCAGCAGTTTATCATTGAACACTGAAGCTTTCTTT; cdr3_aa: CASSLSLNTEAFF; d_call: -; clone_size: many; v_call: TRBV27; j_call: TRBJ1-1
cdr3_nt: TGTGCCAGCAGTTTTAACGGGGAGAACATTCAGTACTTC; cdr3_aa: CASSFNGENIQYF; d_call: -; clone_size: many; v_call: TRBV12-3/TRBV12-4; j_call: TRBJ2-4
cdr3_nt: TGCGCCAGCAGTGAGAATCTGGCAGGGAGGGTCAATCAGCCCCAGCATTTT; cdr3_aa: CASSENLAGRVNQPQHF; d_call: -; clone_size: many; v_call: TRBV10-2; j_call: TRBJ1-5
cdr3_nt: TGTGCCACCAGCCCCCGTGCCGCGTCTACTAATCGCTCCTACAATGAGCAGTTCTTC; cdr3_aa: CATSPRAASTNRSYNEQFF; d_call: -; clone_size: many; v_call: TRBV15; j_call: TRBJ2-1
cdr3_nt: TGTGCCAGCAGTCCCCAGGGGACAGGGGCATACGAGCAGTACTTC; cdr3_aa: CASSPQGTGAYEQYF; d_call: TRBD1; clone_size: medium-sized; v_call: TRBV12-3/TRBV12-4; j_call: TRBJ2-7
cdr3_nt: TGTGCCAGCAGTCGAGGACGGACAGCCGCGAACACCGGGGAGCTGTTTTTT; cdr3_aa: CASSRGRTAANTGELFF; d_call: -; clone_size: many; v_call: TRBV12-3/TRBV12-4; j_call: TRBJ2-2
cdr3_nt: TGTGCCATCAGTGAGTCGACTCGAGCGGGGGGTCAGGAGCAGTTCTTC; cdr3_aa: CAISESTRAGGQEQFF; d_call: TRBD2; clone_size: many; v_call: TRBV10-3; j_call: TRBJ2-1
cdr3_nt: TGCGCCAGCGGGTGGAGGACAAACTACGAGCAGTACTTC; cdr3_aa: CASGWRTNYEQYF; d_call: -; clone_size: many; v_call: TRBV10-2; j_call: TRBJ2-7
cdr3_nt: TGTGCCGGACGAGCCGGGACAGGGGCTGGAAACACCATATATTTT; cdr3_aa: CAGRAGTGAGNTIYF; d_call: TRBD1; clone_size: many; v_call: TRBV2; j_call: TRBJ1-3
cdr3_nt: TGTGCCAGCAGCTTCTACAGGGTTACTTCACCCCTCCACTTT; cdr3_aa: CASSFYRVTSPLHF; d_call: -; clone_size: many; v_call: TRBV11-2; j_call: TRBJ1-6
cdr3_nt: TGTGCCAGCAGCTTGAGGCTACGAACGGAAGAGACCCAGTACTTC; cdr3_aa: CASSLRLRTEETQYF; d_call: -; clone_size: few; v_call: TRBV7-2; j_call: TRBJ2-5
cdr3_nt: TGCAGTGCTAGCCCCGAGACCCAGTACTTC; cdr3_aa: CSASPETQYF; d_call: -; clone_size: many; v_call: TRBV20-1; j_call: TRBJ2-5
cdr3_nt: TGTGCCAGCACCCCGGCCCCTAACACTGAAGCTTTCTTT; cdr3_aa: CASTPAPNTEAFF; d_call: -; clone_size: many; v_call: TRBV2; j_call: TRBJ1-1
cdr3_nt: TGTGCCAGCAGCTTAGCTACGGGGGGGCAATTCAATGAGCAGTTCTTC; cdr3_aa: CASSLATGGQFNEQFF; d_call: TRBD2; clone_size: many; v_call: TRBV7-9; j_call: TRBJ2-1
cdr3_nt: TGTGCCAGCAGTTTAAGTGAGTCGCAGTTCTTC; cdr3_aa: CASSLSESQFF; d_call: -; clone_size: many; v_call: TRBV12-3/TRBV12-4; j_call: TRBJ2-1
cdr3_nt: TGTGCCAGCAGTTCCGCCGGGACCAGACTTAGTTACAATGAGCAGTTCTTC; cdr3_aa: CASSSAGTRLSYNEQFF; d_call: -; clone_size: -; v_call: TRBV12-3/TRBV12-4; j_call: TRBJ2-1
cdr3_nt: TGCAGTGCTTCTGACCGAATCCATTACAATGAGCAGTTCTTC; cdr3_aa: CSASDRIHYNEQFF; d_call: -; clone_size: many; v_call: TRBV20-1; j_call: TRBJ2-1
cdr3_nt: TGTGCCAGCAGCTTACAGGGGGATCTCTACGAGCAGTACTTC; cdr3_aa: CASSLQGDLYEQYF; d_call: TRBD1; clone_size: -; v_call: TRBV13; j_call: TRBJ2-7
cdr3_nt: TGTGCCAGCAGCCCGGACAGGGGGCGACGGCAGCCCCAGCATTTT; cdr3_aa: CASSPDRGRRQPQHF; d_call: TRBD1; clone_size: many; v_call: TRBV5-6; j_call: TRBJ1-5
cdr3_nt: TGTGCCAGCAGTAGTGGGATAGCGGGGGCCTATGACCAAGAGACCCAGTACTTC; cdr3_aa: CASSSGIAGAYDQETQYF; d_call: TRBD2; clone_size: many; v_call: TRBV7-6; j_call: TRBJ2-5
cdr3_nt: TGTGCCAGCAACTTCAATCCCGCGGGACGGCTAGACGAGCAGTACTTC; cdr3_aa: CASNFNPAGRLDEQYF; d_call: -; clone_size: many; v_call: TRBV11-2; j_call: TRBJ2-7
cdr3_nt: TGCGCCAGCAGCCAAGCACCTGGGCAACTCTCTGGAAACACCATATATTTT; cdr3_aa: CASSQAPGQLSGNTIYF; d_call: -; clone_size: many; v_call: TRBV4-1; j_call: TRBJ1-3
cdr3_nt: TGTGCCAGCGCCGGGAATACGCAGTATTTT; cdr3_aa: CASAGNTQYF; d_call: -; clone_size: many; v_call: TRBV12-3/TRBV12-4; j_call: TRBJ2-3
cdr3_nt: TGCGCCAGCAGCCCGCGGCATATGTTGGTAAGGGAGAGGAGCAATCAGCCCCAGCATTTT; cdr3_aa: CASSPRHMLVRERSNQPQHF; d_call: -; clone_size: -; v_call: TRBV4-1; j_call: TRBJ1-5
cdr3_nt: TGTGCCAGTAGTGCGGGGGGCCAGAGCACCGGGGAGCTGTTTTTT; cdr3_aa: CASSAGGQSTGELFF; d_call: TRBD2; clone_size: -; v_call: TRBV19; j_call: TRBJ2-2
cdr3_nt: TGTGCCAGCAGCCAAGTGACCGGAGAGAACTCGGGTGAGCAGTTCTTC; cdr3_aa: CASSQVTGENSGEQFF; d_call: -; clone_size: many; v_call: TRBV3-1; j_call: TRBJ2-1
cdr3_nt: TGTGCCAGCAAGGAGAACACTGAAGCTTTCTTT; cdr3_aa: CASKENTEAFF; d_call: -; clone_size: many; v_call: TRBV6-1; j_call: TRBJ1-1
cdr3_nt: TGTGCCAGCAGCTTAGGGACCAATCAGCCCCAGCATTTT; cdr3_aa: CASSLGTNQPQHF; d_call: -; clone_size: many; v_call: TRBV7-2; j_call: TRBJ1-5
cdr3_nt: TGTGCCAGCAGCACGAGGGACTATCGACTTTCCTACGAGCAGTACTTC; cdr3_aa: CASSTRDYRLSYEQYF; d_call: TRBD2; clone_size: many; v_call: TRBV7-9; j_call: TRBJ2-7
cdr3_nt: TGCTGTGCTAGGGTCCCCGGGAGGGTGTCGAACACTGAAGCTTTCTTT; cdr3_aa: CCARVPGRVSNTEAFF; d_call: -; clone_size: few; v_call: TRBV20-1; j_call: TRBJ1-1
cdr3_nt: TGCGCCAGCAGCCAAGAATATTCTCAAGAGACCCAGTACTTC; cdr3_aa: CASSQEYSQETQYF; d_call: -; clone_size: many; v_call: TRBV4-3; j_call: TRBJ2-5
cdr3_nt: TGCGCCAGCAGCCAAGAAATGGGCAATCAGCCCCAGCATTTT; cdr3_aa: CASSQEMGNQPQHF; d_call: -; clone_size: many; v_call: TRBV4-1; j_call: TRBJ1-5
cdr3_nt: TGTGCCAGCAGTTTCAGGGTTACTGAAGCTTTCTTT; cdr3_aa: CASSFRVTEAFF; d_call: -; clone_size: many; v_call: TRBV6-2/TRBV6-3; j_call: TRBJ1-1
cdr3_nt: TGCGCCAGCAGCTCCGGACAGGGGGCGCCGATTTATGGCTACACCTTC; cdr3_aa: CASSSGQGAPIYGYTF; d_call: TRBD1; clone_size: -; v_call: TRBV5-1; j_call: TRBJ1-2
cdr3_nt: TGTGCCACCCACGGAGACCGGACTAGCGGGCCTAACACCGGGGAGCTGTTTTTT; cdr3_aa: CATHGDRTSGPNTGELFF; d_call: TRBD2; clone_size: -; v_call: TRBV24-1; j_call: TRBJ2-2
cdr3_nt: TGCGCCAGCAGCTTGGGGGACCGCCTGTATTCACCCCTCCACTTT; cdr3_aa: CASSLGDRLYSPLHF; d_call: -; clone_size: medium-sized; v_call: TRBV5-1; j_call: TRBJ1-6
cdr3_nt: TGTGCCAGCAGCTTCACCCACACTGAAGCTTTCTTT; cdr3_aa: CASSFTHTEAFF; d_call: -; clone_size: many; v_call: TRBV28; j_call: TRBJ1-1
cdr3_nt: TGTGCCAGCAGTCACTCCCTACAGGGGACAGCAACTAATGAAAAACTGTTTTTT; cdr3_aa: CASSHSLQGTATNEKLFF; d_call: TRBD1; clone_size: large; v_call: TRBV6-6; j_call: TRBJ1-4
cdr3_nt: TGCGCCAGCAGCGATGCGGGGGGGCCAGTCGAGCAGTACTTC; cdr3_aa: CASSDAGGPVEQYF; d_call: TRBD2; clone_size: -; v_call: TRBV5-1; j_call: TRBJ2-7
cdr3_nt: TGTGCCAGCGGGTCAGGGATCTGGAATTCACCCCTCCACTTT; cdr3_aa: CASGSGIWNSPLHF; d_call: -; clone_size: many; v_call: TRBV7-8; j_call: TRBJ1-6
cdr3_nt: TGCGCCAGCAGCCAAGATCGAGGGCTCACCTACGAGCAGTACTTC; cdr3_aa: CASSQDRGLTYEQYF; d_call: -; clone_size: many; v_call: TRBV4-3; j_call: TRBJ2-7
cdr3_nt: TGTGCCAGTAGTATGAGGCCTCCCGGGGACATTCAGTACTTC; cdr3_aa: CASSMRPPGDIQYF; d_call: -; clone_size: many; v_call: TRBV19; j_call: TRBJ2-4
cdr3_nt: TGTGCCAGCAGTGACGGGGCAGGGGGCGCGCAGCCCCAGCATTTT; cdr3_aa: CASSDGAGGAQPQHF; d_call: TRBD1; clone_size: -; v_call: TRBV9; j_call: TRBJ1-5
cdr3_nt: TGCGCCAGCAGCCAAGGGGAAGCGGGGGGTATTTACAATGAGCAGTTCTTC; cdr3_aa: CASSQGEAGGIYNEQFF; d_call: TRBD2; clone_size: many; v_call: TRBV4-1; j_call: TRBJ2-1
cdr3_nt: TGTGCCAGCAGCCCATCAGGACAAGAGACCCAGTACTTC; cdr3_aa: CASSPSGQETQYF; d_call: -; clone_size: few; v_call: TRBV5-4; j_call: TRBJ2-5
cdr3_nt: TGCAGTGCTGGGAGACTAAGGCCTTATGGCTACACCTTC; cdr3_aa: CSAGRLRPYGYTF; d_call: -; clone_size: -; v_call: TRBV20-1; j_call: TRBJ1-2
cdr3_nt: TGTGCCAGCAGCCCTACAGGGGGCCAAGAGACCCAGTACTTC; cdr3_aa: CASSPTGGQETQYF; d_call: TRBD1; clone_size: -; v_call: TRBV4-2; j_call: TRBJ2-5
cdr3_nt: TGCGCCAGCAGAGTGAAGGGGGCTAGGCAAGATACGCAGTATTTT; cdr3_aa: CASRVKGARQDTQYF; d_call: TRBD1; clone_size: -; v_call: TRBV10-1; j_call: TRBJ2-3
cdr3_nt: TGTGCCAGCAGCTTGGGGCAGGTGGAGGTCGGGGAAGAGACCCAGTACTTC; cdr3_aa: CASSLGQVEVGEETQYF; d_call: -; clone_size: many; v_call: TRBV11-2; j_call: TRBJ2-5
cdr3_nt: TGCAGTGCTAGAGATCGGAGGGGGGCCTCCTACGAGCAGTACTTC; cdr3_aa: CSARDRRGASYEQYF; d_call: -; clone_size: few; v_call: TRBV20-1; j_call: TRBJ2-7